This T cell receptor (beta chain) was observed in a study of shared clonotypes between healthy human individuals. Study summary: There were three CD4 naive, three CD4 memory, two CD8 naive and one CD8 memory plates per donor.

The test was conducted at deep level. In the original processing: Because ImmunoSEQ provided only junction sequences with no quality scores, the filtering differed. The method was immunoSEQ multiplex PCR; TCRdb's version includes in-frame clones alone and lacks a portion of them. That table supplies the V and J calls and clone size; D and trimming were determined from the DNA. The sample has about 2.1 million clones; about 93% are singletons. Findings and caveats of the study: It was observed that roughly 4.8% of naive CD4 clonotypes were shared across several donors.

Trimming cost V 0 bases and J 3 bases; bases outside gene matches: 6. The CDR3 loop spans 16 amino acids. The germline V gene encodes CDR1 MNHEY and CDR2 SMNVEV (reference sequence). Naive CD8 cells lacked CD45RO, underwent positive selection for CCR7 and left out terminally differentiated effector memory CD45RA+ cells. This clone showed up just once. Its antigen is unidentified. The same CDR3 arises from other DNA sequences in this sample as well. This receptor was taken from a man between 18 and 35 years old in good health. Some clones in this sample may be carry-over from other donors' samples. V and J are TRBV27 and TRBJ2-7; 9 bases agree with TRBD1. The sample consisted of naive CD8+ T cells from PBMCs. In nucleotides, the CDR3 is TGTGCCAGCAGTTTATCCCCCGGGACAGGGTACTACGAGCAGTACTTC. It translates to CASSLSPGTGYYEQYF.